This TCR beta chain comes out of a study of yellow fever vaccine responses in identical twins. Study conclusions and caveats: Reports say the vaccine T cell response in twins looked partly convergent and partly personalized.

Details on this clonotype: Its antigen is as yet unknown.

V gave up 6 bases and J gave up 1 base; unmatched junction bases: 5. Germline loops: CDR1 DFQATT, CDR2 SNEGSKA (reference sequence). The length of the CDR3 is 14 residues. TCRdb redid the calling of the RT-PCR reads with MiXCR, one entry per CDR3 protein. This table has under 20,000 distinct CDR3 sequences, approximately 70% appearing once. The specimen was T cells from blood (PBMCs), unsorted or a sorted subset (not recorded which), collected before or after yellow fever vaccination (not recorded which). The sequence derives from a woman under 30 who received the yellow fever vaccine. The V gene is TRBV20-1, the J gene TRBJ2-7, with TRBD2 matching 11 bases. The DNA for the CDR3 is TGCAGTGCCACCGGGACTAGCGGATCCTACGAGCAGTACTTC. It specifies CSATGTSGSYEQYF.